These 25 T cell receptor beta chains were all obtained from the same sample, sequenced in a study of CD8+ T cells in alopecia areata. The sequencing template was cDNA reverse transcribed from extracted RNA. Clones were sequenced by immunoSEQ multiplex PCR, and TCRdb holds only the in-frame ones, with some missing. The sample includes about 110,000 clones, approximately 59% of them seen just once. The specimen sequenced was CD8+ T cells sorted from blood. Receptors originate from a human donor in good health.

The chain carries TRBV13 and TRBJ2-3; D may be TRBD1 (5 bases). Germline lookup yields CDR1 PRHDT and CDR2 FYEKMQ (reference sequence). The CDR3 has 14 amino acids. V lost 0 bases to trimming and J lost 2 bases, with 6 bases between them. This CDR3 reads CASSLGTDTDTQYF. CDR3 bases: TGTGCCAGCAGCTTAGGGACAGACACAGATACGCAGTATTTT.

This clone has a handful of counts. V is TRBV6-5 and J is TRBJ2-7; 13 bases align to TRBD2. V shed 4 bases, J shed 1 base, and the junction held 1 base outside the gene matches. The CDR3 sequence is 15 residues long. CDR1 is MNHEY and CDR2 is SVGAGI in the germline V gene. CDR3 sequence: CASSWTSGGSYEQYF. The CDR3 DNA is TGTGCCAGCAGTTGGACTAGCGGGGGATCCTACGAGCAGTACTTC.

The chain carries TRBV29-1 and TRBJ2-7, with TRBD1 identical over 8 bases. Germline lookup yields CDR1 SQVTM and CDR2 ANQGSEA. CDR3 length equals 14 residues. V shed 3 bases, J shed 1 base, and the junction held 5 bases outside the gene matches. CDR3 DNA sequence: TGCAGCGTTGAGACCGACAGGGGTTCCTACGAGCAGTACTTC. It translates to CSVETDRGSYEQYF.

The CDR3 here is CSVAGTAYNYGYTF. As DNA, the CDR3 is TGCAGCGTTGCCGGGACAGCCTATAACTATGGCTACACCTTC. The chain couples TRBV29-1 to TRBJ1-2; 7 positions agree with TRBD1. J was trimmed by 1 base and V by 4 bases; bases with no gene match: 6. Germline V gives CDR1 SQVTM, CDR2 ANQGSEA. The CDR3 loop spans 14 amino acids.

The rearrangement joins TRBV27 to TRBJ2-1, with 8 bases lining up with TRBD2. CDR3 length equals 15 residues. J lost 4 bases, V lost 5 bases, and 7 bases had no gene match. Germline V gives CDR1 MNHEY, CDR2 SMNVEV (reference sequence). This chain's CDR3 is CASSPGVAGYNEQFF. CDR3 coding DNA: TGTGCCAGCAGTCCCGGGGTAGCGGGGTACAATGAGCAGTTCTTC.

The chain has TRBV19 and TRBJ2-7, with 7 bases lining up with TRBD1. The junction had 10 bases not matched to a gene; V was cut back by 3 bases and J by 5 bases. Germline V gives CDR1 LNHDA, CDR2 SQIVND (reference sequence). This CDR3 contains 15 residues. The CDR3 coding sequence is TGTGCCAGTAGTATCCTAATCGGACAGGCCCACGAGCAGTACTTC. This translates into CASSILIGQAHEQYF.

This clone was seen a handful of times. This sequence joins TRBV5-1 and TRBJ2-7, with 7 bases lining up with TRBD1. CDR3 length: 13 amino acids. CDR1 is SGHRS and CDR2 is YFSETQ in the germline V gene. The trim removed 3 bases at V and 2 bases at J, leaving 2 bases unmatched. CDR3 residues: CASSYTGAYEQYF. For the CDR3, the DNA is TGCGCCAGCAGCTACACAGGGGCCTACGAGCAGTACTTC.

The count of this clone is one. The V and J genes are TRBV7-9 and TRBJ2-1; D not resolved. Germline V gene data show CDR1 as SEHNR and CDR2 as FQNEAQ (reference sequence). The V and J ends lost 2 bases and 6 bases respectively, with 14 bases between them. The CDR3 contains 15 residues. CDR3 coding DNA: TGTGCCAGCAGCTTAAGTGAAACAGTATTCAATGAGCAGTTCTTC. Protein product: CASSLSETVFNEQFF.

This clone came up a few times. The V call is TRBV5-4, the J call TRBJ1-2, with 7 bases matching TRBD1. Trimming removed 4 bases from V and 8 bases from J; junction bases left unmatched: 11. Looked up from germline, CDR1 is SGHNT and CDR2 is YYREEE (reference sequence). This CDR3 spans 14 amino acids. CDR3 amino acids: CASSPFVQGEGYTF. The DNA for the CDR3 is TGTGCCAGCAGCCCGTTTGTTCAGGGGGAAGGCTACACCTTC.

The genes are TRBV4-3 and TRBJ2-6; tentatively, D is TRBD1 (5 bases). The CDR3 spans 16 residues. CDR1 LGHNA and CDR2 YSLEER come from the germline V gene. V was pared by 3 bases and J by 3 bases, with 12 bases between. The CDR3 bases are TGCGCCAGCAGCCAGACTCAGGGTGATGGGGCCAACGTCCTGACTTTC. Residues: CASSQTQGDGANVLTF.

The chain combines TRBV30 with TRBJ2-4; perhaps TRBD2 as D (6 bases). This CDR3 region has 14 residues. Deletions cut 3 bases from V and 8 bases from J, with 17 bases between. The germline V gene encodes CDR1 GTSNPN and CDR2 SVGIG (reference sequence). The CDR3 loop is CAWSTLHPGDIQYF. The CDR3 DNA is TGTGCCTGGAGCACCCTCCACCCGGGGGACATTCAGTACTTC.

The CDR3 here is CASSLALGLAGGYNEQFF. As DNA, the CDR3 is TGTGCCAGCAGCTTAGCGCTTGGACTAGCGGGGGGATACAATGAGCAGTTCTTC. V is TRBV7-9 and J is TRBJ2-1, with 14 positions matching TRBD2. Germline CDR1 SEHNR, CDR2 FQNEAQ (reference sequence). The CDR3 totals 18 residues. V shed 0 bases, J shed 4 bases, and the junction held 5 bases outside the gene matches. The full variable domain, completed using reference TRBV7-9 and TRBJ2-1, is DTGVSQNPRHKITKRGQNVTFRCDPISEHNRLYWYRQTLGQGPEFLTYFQNEAQLEKSRLLSDRFSAERPKGSFSTLEIQRTEQGDSAMYLCASSLALGLAGGYNEQFFGPGTRLTVL.

The rearrangement joins TRBV10-2 to TRBJ2-7; D is uncertain. The CDR3 is made up of 14 amino acids. Germline V gene lookup returns CDR1 WSHSY and CDR2 SAAADI. V was trimmed by 6 bases and J by 0 bases, leaving 12 bases between them. The CDR3 loop is CASRAVWVSYEQYF. CDR3 coding DNA: TGCGCCAGCAGGGCCGTTTGGGTCTCCTACGAGCAGTACTTC.

The V call is TRBV27, the J call TRBJ2-5; possibly TRBD1 or TRBD2 for D (6 bases each). The CDR3 is 14 residues long. Trimming removed 5 bases at V and 4 bases at J, with 14 bases between. Germline CDR1 MNHEY, CDR2 SMNVEV (reference sequence). CDR3 coding DNA: TGTGCCAGCAGTCTCACTGGGGGGCCAGAGACCCAGTACTTC. Translation gives CASSLTGGPETQYF.

The chain has TRBV30 and TRBJ1-1, with D possibly being TRBD1 (5 bases). The CDR3 runs to 14 residues. V dropped 4 bases and J dropped 1 base, with 13 bases sitting between them. Germline CDR1 GTSNPN, CDR2 SVGIG (reference sequence). The CDR3 DNA follows: TGTGCCTGGAATAACCCGGACAAGAACACTGAAGCTTTCTTT. Translating gives CAWNNPDKNTEAFF.

The rearrangement links TRBV28 to TRBJ2-7, with 10 bases that match TRBD1. Losses at the gene ends were 9 bases for V and 5 bases for J; bases not matched to a gene: 10. Germline CDR1 and CDR2: MDHEN and SYDVKM. The CDR3 loop spans 14 amino acids. The CDR3 is CASDQGQGFHEQYF. In DNA form, the CDR3 reads TGTGCCAGTGACCAGGGACAGGGGTTCCACGAGCAGTACTTC.

This rearrangement joins TRBV2 to TRBJ1-4, with D hard to call. Trimming cost V 7 bases and J 7 bases, with 10 bases left between them. CDR3 length equals 12 residues. Germline V lookup: CDR1 SNHLY, CDR2 FYNNEI. The CDR3, as DNA: TGTGCCAGCAATCGGATTGGTGAAAAACTGTTTTTT. Translation: CASNRIGEKLFF. Using reference TRBV2 and TRBJ1-4 for the parts outside the CDR3, the full variable domain is EPEVTQTPSHQVTQMGQEVILRCVPISNHLYFYWYRQILGQKVEFLVSFYNNEISEKSEIFDDQFSVERPDGSNFTLKIRSTKLEDSAMYFCASNRIGEKLFFGSGTQLSVL.

This clone came up a few times. The chain employs TRBV11-2 and TRBJ1-1; 7 bases are a match to TRBD1. Germline values: CDR1 SGHAT, CDR2 FQNNGV. Trimming took 5 bases from V and 1 from J; bases not matched to a gene: 7. The length of the CDR3 is 15 residues. CDR3 loop: CASSPTAGGNTEAFF. In DNA, the CDR3 is TGTGCCAGCAGCCCCACAGCAGGGGGGAACACTGAAGCTTTCTTT. Together with reference TRBV11-2 and TRBJ1-1, the CDR3 gives the full variable domain: EAGVAQSPRYKIIEKRQSVAFWCNPISGHATLYWYQQILGQGPKLLIQFQNNGVVDDSQLPKDRFSAERLKGVDSTLKIQPAKLEDSAVYLCASSPTAGGNTEAFFGQGTRLTVV.

This clone was detected a few times. V gene TRBV29-1 combines with J gene TRBJ1-3; D gene ambiguous. V lost 4 bases to trimming and J lost 0 bases, with 10 bases between them. There are 14 residues in the CDR3. Germline V gene sequence: CDR1 SQVTM, CDR2 ANQGSEA. The chain's CDR3 is CSVVPVSSGNTIYF. The CDR3 coding sequence is TGCAGCGTTGTCCCAGTGAGCTCTGGAAACACCATATATTTT.

The rearrangement joins TRBV25-1 to TRBJ2-7; D uncertain. Germline V CDR1 and CDR2: MGHDK, SYGVNS. Trimming removed 3 bases at V and 3 bases at J, with 3 bases between. There are 11 residues in the CDR3. This CDR3 reads CASSDFYEQYF. CDR3 nucleotide sequence: TGTGCCAGCAGTGACTTCTACGAGCAGTACTTC.

The rearrangement joins TRBV19 to TRBJ2-7, with a weak D call TRBD2 (7 bases). The CDR3 loop spans 14 amino acids. Deletions cut 10 bases from V and 3 bases from J, with 19 bases between. Germline CDR1 and CDR2: LNHDA and SQIVND (reference sequence). The CDR3: CATRRGAGDYEQYF. The CDR3 bases are TGTGCCACCCGTCGGGGGGCCGGGGACTACGAGCAGTACTTC.

The chain is built from TRBV4-3 and TRBJ2-3; D remains unclear. Trimming pared 1 base from V and 8 bases from J, leaving 10 bases between. CDR3 length equals 13 residues. Germline V gene data show CDR1 as LGHNA and CDR2 as YSLEER. The CDR3 nucleotides read TGCGCCAGCAGCCAAGGGGTCCCGGGTACGCAGTATTTT. Translated: CASSQGVPGTQYF.

This clone was detected only once. This chain connects TRBV6-6 to TRBJ1-1; 8 bases match TRBD1. Germline assignment: CDR1 MNHNY and CDR2 SVGAGI (reference sequence). The CDR3 is made up of 14 amino acids. The V gene end was trimmed by 6 bases and the J gene end by 0 bases; junction bases not matched to a gene: 3. The DNA of the CDR3 is TGTGCCAGCAGAAGGGACAGGTTGAACACTGAAGCTTTCTTT. Translation gives CASRRDRLNTEAFF.

There are a few counts of this clone. V gene TRBV6-5 combines with J gene TRBJ2-3; D gene ambiguous. This CDR3 is 13 amino acids long. Trimming stripped 0 bases from V and 5 bases from J, with 6 bases between. Germline V gene lookup returns CDR1 MNHEY and CDR2 SVGAGI. The CDR3 nucleotides read TGTGCCAGCAGTTACTCGACGGAAGATACGCAGTATTTT. Encoded protein: CASSYSTEDTQYF.

V and J are TRBV6-5 and TRBJ2-7, with TRBD1 matching 9 bases. The V gene end was trimmed by 5 bases and the J gene end by 2 bases; junction bases not matched to a gene: 7. The CDR3 covers 15 residues. CDR1 is MNHEY and CDR2 is SVGAGI in the germline V gene. The CDR3 DNA reads as TGTGCCAGCAGTCCGGGACAGGGTCCTACCTACGAGCAGTACTTC. It is translated as CASSPGQGPTYEQYF.